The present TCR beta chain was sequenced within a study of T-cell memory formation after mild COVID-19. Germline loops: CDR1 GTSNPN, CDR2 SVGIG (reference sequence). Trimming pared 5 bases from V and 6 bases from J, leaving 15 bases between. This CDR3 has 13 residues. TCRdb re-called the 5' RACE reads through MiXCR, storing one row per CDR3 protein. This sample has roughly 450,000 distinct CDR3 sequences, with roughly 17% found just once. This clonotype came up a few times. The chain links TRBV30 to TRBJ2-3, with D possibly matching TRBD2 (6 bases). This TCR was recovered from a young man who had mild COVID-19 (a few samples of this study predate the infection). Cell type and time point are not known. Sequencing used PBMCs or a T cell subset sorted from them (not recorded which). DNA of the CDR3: TGTGCCTGGGCGGGGAGCAGTCGGGATACGCAGTATTTT. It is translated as CAWAGSSRDTQYF.